This is a list of T cell receptor beta chains from one sample in a study of T-cell reconstitution after alpha-beta-depleted transplantation in children. TCRdb ran MiXCR on the PCR reads and lists one entry per CDR3 protein. This sample has 190,000 or so distinct CDR3 sequences, with about 6% found just once. The specimen was PBMCs, collected before TCRalphabeta/CD19-depleted stem cell transplant. These TCRs come from a girl less than two years old with combined immunodeficiency, due to receive a stem cell transplant. Both conserved end residues are part of each CDR3. A D gene is named only where the DNA matches it firmly. Size tells how often a clone was seen (once, few, many) or the class of an expanded clone, and some rows leave it out.

many,-,TRBJ1-1,TRBV29-1,CSSKDGNTEAFF,TGCAGCTCCAAGGACGGCAACACTGAAGCTTTCTTT
-,-,TRBJ2-7,TRBV21-1,CASSKQGPAEQYF,TGTGCCAGCAGCAAACAGGGGCCAGCAGAGCAGTACTTC
many,-,TRBJ1-2,TRBV13,CASSLVVAGGQDYGYTF,TGTGCCAGCAGCTTAGTCGTGGCCGGTGGCCAGGACTATGGCTACACCTTC
many,TRBD1,TRBJ2-3,TRBV12-3/TRBV12-4,CASSPDRLYTDTQYF,TGTGCCAGCAGTCCGGACAGGCTATACACAGATACGCAGTATTTT
many,TRBD1,TRBJ2-7,TRBV28,CASSLRDRDYEQYF,TGTGCCAGCAGTCTCCGGGACAGGGACTACGAGCAGTACTTC
many,TRBD1,TRBJ1-5,TRBV28,CASSWDRVNQPQHF,TGTGCCAGCAGTTGGGACAGGGTCAATCAGCCCCAGCATTTT
-,-,TRBJ2-7,TRBV2,CASRPAAPYGQYF,TGTGCCAGCAGGCCTGCGGCACCTTACGGGCAGTACTTC
few,-,TRBJ2-5,TRBV12-3/TRBV12-4,CASSLMLEMGTQYF,TGTGCCAGCAGTTTAATGCTTGAGATGGGGACCCAGTACTTC
many,TRBD1,TRBJ2-1,TRBV29-1,CSVTHRDRGVNEQFF,TGCAGCGTTACGCACCGGGACAGGGGCGTCAATGAGCAGTTCTTC
many,TRBD2,TRBJ2-1,TRBV7-2,CASSLVGGLAGNNEQFF,TGTGCCAGCAGCTTAGTAGGGGGACTAGCGGGAAACAATGAGCAGTTCTTC
many,-,TRBJ1-3,TRBV5-5,CASSPPGEEPGNAIYF,TGTGCCAGCAGCCCCCCCGGCGAAGAGCCTGGAAACGCCATATATTTT
few,-,TRBJ1-4,TRBV20-1,CSAPFSSPGHLMSSEKLFF,TGCAGTGCTCCGTTTTCATCTCCGGGACATTTAATGAGTAGTGAAAAACTGTTTTTT
many,-,TRBJ1-3,TRBV6-6,CASSYSILHSGNTIYF,TGTGCCAGCAGTTATAGCATACTTCACTCTGGAAACACCATATATTTT
many,-,TRBJ1-3,TRBV5-1,CASSLGTGNTIYF,TGCGCCAGCAGCTTGGGGACTGGAAACACCATATATTTT
many,-,TRBJ1-1,TRBV3-1,CASSQPPHRATTAFF,TGTGCCAGCAGCCAGCCGCCACACAGGGCCACGACAGCTTTCTTT
-,-,TRBJ2-3,TRBV12-5,CASGLVRGLYRTDTQYF,TGTGCTAGTGGTTTAGTTCGGGGGCTTTACCGCACAGATACGCAGTATTTT